This T cell receptor (beta chain) stems from a study of T cell responses to AZD1222 COVID-19 vaccine. Overall study context: The study pooled second doses at about 4 or about 12 weeks.

With respect to this clone: Its antigen remains unidentified.

Study-wide points: Vaccine-related CD4 TCRs covered spike, predominating at 160-218 and 743-854. Reportedly, nearly half the spike-specific TCRs target unmutated variant regions.

This CDR3 region has 14 residues. The germline V and J ends were trimmed by 5 bases and 8 bases, with 15 bases remaining between them. Germline assignment: CDR1 ENHRY and CDR2 SYGVKD. Repertoires were generated with immunoSEQ multiplex PCR, while TCRdb's copy carries only in-frame clones and drops some. The sample consists of more than 50,000 clones, approximately 80% of them appearing once. The sample was peripheral blood, taken on day 0 of AZD1222 vaccination. This clonotype was sampled from an adult in good health. This chain connects TRBV10-3 to TRBJ1-4; perhaps TRBD1 as D (6 bases). In nucleotides, the CDR3 is TGTGCCATCAGTCCCGGCGGGACATCCGAAAAACTGTTTTTT. Its protein is CAISPGGTSEKLFF.